The 27 T cell receptor beta chains below all came from one sample that was sequenced in a study of regulatory T cells in long-lasting Graves disease. Time point: newly diagnosed GD, antithyroid drugs for less than 3 months. Extracted RNA from PBMCs served as the source of the TCR library. Relying on iRepertoire HTBI primers and Arm-PCR of CDR3 regions, the team built TCR beta libraries. TCRdb itself ran the multiplex PCR reads through MiXCR, one entry per CDR3 protein. Here the sample spans about 360,000 distinct CDR3 sequences, 15% to 20% being singletons. These data were also reused for a study on T cells in Graves' hyperthyroidism and ophthalmopathy.

Sequencing used peripheral blood mononuclear cells (PBMCs), obtained at new diagnosis, from a patient treated with antithyroid drugs. These receptors all come from a woman younger than 30 with Graves disease.

A word on this clonotype: One base away lies a much larger clone, so this may be a sequencing read error. This chain connects TRBV6-2 or TRBV6-3 to TRBJ2-3; D is perhaps TRBD2 (6 bases). This CDR3 has 16 residues. Germline CDR1 is MNHEY and CDR2 is SVGEGT. V was pared by 5 bases and J by 0 bases, with 15 bases between. DNA for the CDR3: TGTGCCAGCAGTGGAGCGGTAGCGGCTAGCACAGATACGCAGTATTTT. Its protein product is CASSGAVAASTDTQYF.

The V and J genes are TRBV5-4 and TRBJ2-5; 10 bases agree with TRBD2. V dropped 10 bases and J dropped 2; count of bases not matched to a gene: 11. The CDR3 extends over 15 amino acids. From germline, CDR1 is SGHNT and CDR2 YYREEE (reference sequence). CDR3 nucleotides: TGTGCCCTCAGGGGTGTTAGCGGGGGGCAAGAGACCCAGTACTTC. Protein product: CALRGVSGGQETQYF. Looking up the rest from reference TRBV5-4 and TRBJ2-5 gives the full variable domain: ETGVTQSPTHLIKTRGQQVTLRCSSQSGHNTVSWYQQALGQGPQFIFQYYREEENGRGNFPPRFSGLQFPNYSSELNVNALELDDSALYLCALRGVSGGQETQYFGPGTRLLVL.

This clonotype showed up just a few times. The chain has TRBV6-5 and TRBJ2-7; 12 bases map to TRBD1. V trimming: 4 bases; J trimming: 3 bases; junction bases outside the gene matches: 10. Germline lookup yields CDR1 MNHEY and CDR2 SVGAGI. This CDR3 is built from 17 residues. The CDR3 DNA reads as TGTGCCAGCAGTTCGGGACAGGGGGCGTTTATAGGCTACGAGCAGTACTTC. Translating gives CASSSGQGAFIGYEQYF.

The chain has TRBV20-1 and TRBJ2-7; 10 nucleotides align to TRBD2. CDR3 length: 16 residues. Germline V gene sequence: CDR1 DFQATT, CDR2 SNEGSKA (reference sequence). J lost 4 bases, V lost 3 bases, and 12 bases had no gene match. CDR3: CSARALSGRASYEQYF. The DNA for the CDR3 is TGCAGTGCTAGGGCACTCAGCGGGAGGGCCAGTTACGAGCAGTACTTC.

This clonotype was seen at least ten times. This chain joins TRBV11-2 and TRBJ1-2; tentatively, D is TRBD1 (5 bases). Germline loops: CDR1 SGHAT, CDR2 FQNNGV. Trimming shortened V by 7 bases and J by 6 bases, and 15 bases separated the two germline ends. The length of the CDR3 is 13 residues. The CDR3 bases are TGTGCCAGCAACCGGCGGGGGTATGATGGCTACACCTTC. This gives the protein CASNRRGYDGYTF.

This clonotype was seen only a few times. The chain is built from TRBV3-1 and TRBJ1-2; D gene ambiguous. The germline CDR1 and CDR2 sequences are LGHDT and YNNKEL (reference sequence). Trimming took off 0 bases at V and 3 bases at J, with 14 bases between the two ends. The CDR3 has 16 residues. The CDR3 region is CASSQDFPGGDYGYTF. The CDR3 nucleotides are TGTGCCAGCAGCCAAGATTTCCCAGGTGGGGACTATGGCTACACCTTC.

This clonotype was observed many times. V is TRBV28 and J is TRBJ1-4; maybe TRBD1 (5 bases). The CDR3 length is 17 residues. Trimming cost V 1 base and J 0 bases, with 12 bases left between them. The germline gives CDR1 MDHEN, CDR2 SYDVKM. Here the CDR3 DNA reads TGTGCCAGCAGTTTATATGGGGGGTTCTCAACTAATGAAAAACTGTTTTTT. It is translated as CASSLYGGFSTNEKLFF.

With regard to this clonotype: A much larger clone lies one base from this, so it may be a read error. Because it lacks the conserved phenylalanine or tryptophan at the end, this CDR3 is likely a read error. V is TRBV5-1 and J is TRBJ2-1; 8 nucleotides line up with TRBD2. Trimming at V came to 2 bases and at J to 5 bases, leaving 3 bases not matched to a gene. Germline loops: CDR1 SGHRS, CDR2 YFSETQ. This CDR3 spans 14 amino acids. CDR3 loop: CASSFVAGNNEQFL. The CDR3, as DNA: TGCGCCAGCAGCTTCGTAGCGGGGAACAATGAGCAGTTCCTC.

The chain carries TRBV7-2 and TRBJ2-5, with D hard to call. V was trimmed by 5 bases and J by 5 bases, leaving 15 bases between them. The germline V gene encodes CDR1 SGHTA and CDR2 FQGNSA. CDR3 length equals 14 residues. CDR3 loop: CASSTATASETQYF. The DNA of the CDR3 is TGTGCCAGCAGCACCGCCACGGCGTCGGAGACCCAGTACTTC.

The V and J genes are TRBV12-3 or TRBV12-4 and TRBJ1-3; 7 positions match TRBD1. There are 15 residues in the CDR3. After removal of 4 bases from V and 2 bases from J, the junction contained 5 bases not matched to a gene. In DNA, the CDR3 is TGTGCCAGCAGTTATGACAGGGTCGCTGGAAACACCATATATTTT. Its protein is CASSYDRVAGNTIYF.

This clonotype occurred many times. The chain is built from TRBV7-2 and TRBJ2-1; 13 nucleotides line up with TRBD2. The CDR3 has 15 amino acids. V lost 2 bases, J lost 6 bases, and 1 base stayed unmatched. Germline V CDR1 and CDR2: SGHTA, FQGNSA. The CDR3 bases are TGTGCCAGCAGCTTAAGGACTAGCGGGAGCAATGAGCAGTTCTTC. Its protein is CASSLRTSGSNEQFF.

Many counts were recorded for this clonotype. The genes are TRBV11-2 and TRBJ2-2; the D is unclear. V lost 0 bases to trimming and J lost 9 bases, with 8 bases between them. CDR3 length: 13 amino acids. Germline-derived CDR1 and CDR2 are SGHAT and FQNNGV. The CDR3 nucleotides are TGTGCCAGCAGCTTAGACTCCAGCCGGGAGCTGTTTTTT. It is translated as CASSLDSSRELFF. Drawing the rest from reference TRBV11-2 and TRBJ2-2, the complete variable domain is EAGVAQSPRYKIIEKRQSVAFWCNPISGHATLYWYQQILGQGPKLLIQFQNNGVVDDSQLPKDRFSAERLKGVDSTLKIQPAKLEDSAVYLCASSLDSSRELFFGEGSRLTVL.

The chain uses TRBV5-1 and TRBJ2-1; 7 nucleotides line up with TRBD2. CDR1 and CDR2 from the germline V gene are SGHRS and YFSETQ. V was pared by 0 bases and J by 7 bases, with 10 bases of the junction left unmatched. The CDR3 has 16 residues. The CDR3 here is CASSLAAGRAENEQFF. The CDR3 DNA follows: TGCGCCAGCAGCTTGGCCGCGGGGAGGGCCGAGAATGAGCAGTTCTTC. The whole variable domain, filled in from reference TRBV5-1 and TRBJ2-1, reads KAGVTQTPRYLIKTRGQQVTLSCSPISGHRSVSWYQQTPGQGLQFLFEYFSETQRNKGNFPGRFSGRQFSNSRSEMNVSTLELGDSALYLCASSLAAGRAENEQFFGPGTRLTVL.

This chain links TRBV5-1 with TRBJ1-6; D is unclear. Trimming left V 0 bases short and J 2 bases short, with 9 bases between. Germline CDR1 SGHRS, CDR2 YFSETQ. The CDR3 covers 16 residues. CDR3 sequence: CASSLGQSAYNSPLHF. CDR3 coding DNA: TGCGCCAGCAGCTTGGGGCAGTCCGCCTATAATTCACCCCTCCACTTT.

Notes on this clonotype: One end of the junction varies from germline; a read error may be responsible. The chain has TRBV10-3 and TRBJ2-1; D may be TRBD1 (5 bases). The CDR3 sequence is 12 residues long. Per the germline V gene, CDR1 is ENHRY and CDR2 is SYGVKD. The CDR3 here is CASSGALYEQFF. The CDR3 nucleotides are TGTGCCAGCAGTGGGGCACTCTACGAGCAGTTCTTC.

In this sample, this clonotype turned up many times. V gene TRBV28 combines with J gene TRBJ2-1; TRBD1 or TRBD2 may be the D gene (5 bases each). Trimming left V 2 bases short and J 6 bases short, with 14 bases between. The germline gives CDR1 MDHEN, CDR2 SYDVKM. This CDR3 is built from 15 residues. This CDR3 reads CASSLPGTEVNEQFF. The CDR3 coding sequence is TGTGCCAGCAGTTTACCCGGGACGGAAGTCAATGAGCAGTTCTTC.

In DNA, the CDR3 is TGTGCCAGCAGTGAAGTGCGGCTCACCGGGGAGCTGTTTTTT. It specifies CASSEVRLTGELFF. The gene calls are TRBV6-1 and TRBJ2-2; D is ambiguous. The germline CDR1 and CDR2 sequences are MNHNS and SASEGT. V was shortened by 1 base and J by 4 bases, with 7 bases between the two germline ends. This CDR3 region has 14 residues.

This clonotype came up many times. The J gene is TRBJ1-2, the V gene TRBV7-8; D is undetermined. The CDR3 extends over 14 amino acids. The germline V gene encodes CDR1 SGHVS and CDR2 FQNEAQ. V lost 1 base and J lost 7, with 13 bases in between. CDR3 sequence: CASSLELGSLGYTF. CDR3 coding DNA: TGTGCCAGCAGCTTAGAGCTGGGTTCACTTGGCTACACCTTC. Based on the CDR3 plus reference TRBV7-8 and TRBJ1-2, the full variable domain is GAGVSQSPRYKVAKRGQDVALRCDPISGHVSLFWYQQALGQGPEFLTYFQNEAQLDKSGLPSDRFFAERPEGSVSTLKIQRTQQEDSAVYLCASSLELGSLGYTFGSGTRLTVV.

This clonotype came up many times. The J gene is TRBJ2-3, the V gene TRBV29-1, with D uncertain. The CDR3 is 13 residues long. Germline V lookup: CDR1 SQVTM, CDR2 ANQGSEA. V gave up 4 bases and J gave up 3 bases, with 11 bases separating them. The CDR3 DNA follows: TGCAGCGTTGGCTGGACCGAGACAGATACGCAGTATTTT. Its protein product is CSVGWTETDTQYF.

This clonotype was recorded many times. The V and J genes are TRBV20-1 and TRBJ2-3; D remains ambiguous. With 1 base removed from V and 0 bases from J, the gap between germline ends came to 11 bases. This CDR3 is built from 15 residues. Germline lookup yields CDR1 DFQATT and CDR2 SNEGSKA (reference sequence). The CDR3 nucleotides are TGCAGTGCTAGAGCCCGGGCGGTGAGCACAGATACGCAGTATTTT. This encodes CSARARAVSTDTQYF.

This sequence joins TRBV6-1 and TRBJ1-2; the D is unclear. Germline CDR1 reads MNHNS; CDR2 reads SASEGT. This CDR3 region has 15 residues. Trimming left V 4 bases short and J 0 bases short, with 12 bases between. The CDR3 reads CASSVTGRANYGYTF. The CDR3 bases are TGTGCCAGCAGTGTGACTGGCAGAGCTAACTATGGCTACACCTTC.

This clonotype was counted many times. This sequence joins TRBV30 and TRBJ2-1, with 9 nucleotides matching TRBD1. The germline V gene has CDR1 GTSNPN and CDR2 SVGIG (reference sequence). The CDR3 contains 14 residues. V lost 3 bases and J lost 4; bases outside the gene matches: 4. CDR3 in DNA: TGTGCCTGGAGCCGAGGACAGGGGTACAATGAGCAGTTCTTC. Amino acid sequence: CAWSRGQGYNEQFF.

As for this clonotype: One end of the junction varies from germline; a read error may be responsible. The rearrangement uses TRBV4-3 and TRBJ1-1; D gene uncertain. Germline V CDR1 and CDR2: LGHNA, YSLEER. The CDR3 spans 15 residues. CDR3 region: CPSSQDWGGNTEAFF. The CDR3 DNA is TGTCCCAGCAGCCAAGATTGGGGAGGTAACACTGAAGCCTTCTTT.

This clonotype was observed at least ten times. The chain carries TRBV28 and TRBJ2-3; weak D call: TRBD1 (5 bases). The CDR3 covers 14 residues. The V gene's germline CDR1 is MDHEN and CDR2 SYDVKM. V was clipped by 2 bases and J by 6 bases, with 12 bases between them. CDR3 nucleotides: TGTGCCAGCAGTTTAGTAGGGGCCCAGGATACGCAGTATTTT. Encoded protein: CASSLVGAQDTQYF.

This clonotype was seen only a few times. The chain carries TRBV28 and TRBJ2-1; weak D call: TRBD2 (5 bases). Trimming pared 7 bases from V and 6 bases from J, leaving 25 bases between. CDR3 length: 17 amino acids. The V gene's germline CDR1 is MDHEN and CDR2 SYDVKM. CDR3 sequence reads: CASIPPVSDNRGNEQFF. CDR3 nucleotides: TGTGCCAGCATTCCCCCCGTCAGCGATAATCGGGGCAATGAGCAGTTCTTC.

Many counts were recorded for this clonotype. The rearrangement links TRBV7-2 to TRBJ2-1; 7 bases fit TRBD1. CDR3 length equals 15 residues. V gave up 5 bases and J gave up 3 bases; unmatched junction bases: 7. Germline values: CDR1 SGHTA, CDR2 FQGNSA. Here the CDR3 reads CASSHQTGNYNEQFF. The CDR3 DNA follows: TGTGCCAGCAGCCACCAGACAGGGAACTACAATGAGCAGTTCTTC.

This clonotype showed up just a few times. The chain joins TRBV6-5 to TRBJ1-4; TRBD1 matches 10 bases. Losses at the gene ends were 0 bases for V and 7 bases for J; bases not matched to a gene: 5. This CDR3 has 16 residues. Germline assignment: CDR1 MNHEY and CDR2 SVGAGI. The CDR3 nucleotides read TGTGCCAGCAGTTACTCTCAGGGGACAGGGGTTGAAAAACTGTTTTTT. As protein: CASSYSQGTGVEKLFF.